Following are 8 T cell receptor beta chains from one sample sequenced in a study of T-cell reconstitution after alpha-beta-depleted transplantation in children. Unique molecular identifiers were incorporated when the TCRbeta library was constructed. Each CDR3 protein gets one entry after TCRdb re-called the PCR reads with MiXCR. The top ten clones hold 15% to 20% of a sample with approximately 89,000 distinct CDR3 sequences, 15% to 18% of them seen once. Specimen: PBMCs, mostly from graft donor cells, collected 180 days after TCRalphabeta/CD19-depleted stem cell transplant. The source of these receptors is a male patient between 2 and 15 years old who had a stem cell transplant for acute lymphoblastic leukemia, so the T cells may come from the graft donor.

CDR3 in amino acids: CASSLPLRPSTGGDGNYGYTF. DNA for the CDR3: TGTGCCAGCAGCTTGCCTTTACGTCCCTCGACAGGGGGCGATGGTAACTATGGCTACACCTTC. The chain employs TRBV5-4 and TRBJ1-2, with TRBD1 matching 10 bases. This CDR3 contains 21 residues. V lost 1 base to trimming and J lost 1 base; unmatched junction nucleotides: 19. Germline CDR1 and CDR2: SGHNT and YYREEE (reference sequence).

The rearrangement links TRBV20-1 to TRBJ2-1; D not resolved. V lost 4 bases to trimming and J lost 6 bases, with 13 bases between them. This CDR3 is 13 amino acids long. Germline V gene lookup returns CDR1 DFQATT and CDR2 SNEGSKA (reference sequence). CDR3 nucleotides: TGCAGTGCTATCAGGCCTGCTACCAATGAGCAGTTCTTC. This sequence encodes CSAIRPATNEQFF.

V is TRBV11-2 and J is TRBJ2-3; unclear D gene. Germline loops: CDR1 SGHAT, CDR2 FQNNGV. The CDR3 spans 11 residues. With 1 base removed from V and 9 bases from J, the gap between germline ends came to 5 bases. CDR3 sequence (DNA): TGTGCCAGCAGCTTAGGTTTGACGCAGTATTTT. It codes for CASSLGLTQYF.

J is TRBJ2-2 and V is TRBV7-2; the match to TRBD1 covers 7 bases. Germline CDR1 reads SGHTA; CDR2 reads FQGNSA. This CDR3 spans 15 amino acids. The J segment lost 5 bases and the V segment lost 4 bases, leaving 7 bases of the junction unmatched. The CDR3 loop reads CASSSAGGRTGELFF. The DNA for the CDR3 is TGTGCCAGCAGCTCCGCAGGGGGTCGGACCGGGGAGCTGTTTTTT.

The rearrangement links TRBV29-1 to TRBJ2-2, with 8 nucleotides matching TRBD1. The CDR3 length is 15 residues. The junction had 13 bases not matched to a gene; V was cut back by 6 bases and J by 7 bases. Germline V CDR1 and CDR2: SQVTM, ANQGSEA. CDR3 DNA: TGCAGCGTAGCCCGGGACAGGAGGCTGGGCGGGGAGCTGTTTTTT. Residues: CSVARDRRLGGELFF.

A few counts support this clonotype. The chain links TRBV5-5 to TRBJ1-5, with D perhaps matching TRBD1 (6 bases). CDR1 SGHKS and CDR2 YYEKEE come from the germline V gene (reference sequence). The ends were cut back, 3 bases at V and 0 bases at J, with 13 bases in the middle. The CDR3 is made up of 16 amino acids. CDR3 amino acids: CASSWGGENSNQPQHF. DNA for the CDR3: TGTGCCAGCAGCTGGGGGGGCGAGAATAGCAATCAGCCCCAGCATTTT.

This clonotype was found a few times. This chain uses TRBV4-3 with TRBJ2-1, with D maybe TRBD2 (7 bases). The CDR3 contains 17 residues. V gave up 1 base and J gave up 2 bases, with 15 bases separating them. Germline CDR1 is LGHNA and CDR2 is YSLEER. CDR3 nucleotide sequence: TGCGCCAGCAGCCAAGTGGCGGGGGCCGCTACCTACAATGAGCAGTTCTTC. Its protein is CASSQVAGAATYNEQFF.

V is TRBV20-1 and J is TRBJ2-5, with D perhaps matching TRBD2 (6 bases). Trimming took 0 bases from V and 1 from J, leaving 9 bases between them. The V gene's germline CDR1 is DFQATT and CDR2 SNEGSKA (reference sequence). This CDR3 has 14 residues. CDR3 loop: CSARDSGAQETQYF. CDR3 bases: TGCAGTGCTAGAGATTCGGGAGCCCAAGAGACCCAGTACTTC.